The rows below give T cell receptor beta chains drawn from one sample of a study of blood T cell repertoires in COVID-19. Assay: immunoSEQ multiplex PCR; the TCRdb copy retains only in-frame clones and omits some. The sample lists about 200,000 clones, over 75% occurring once. The specimen sequenced was PBMCs or T cells enriched from blood (not recorded which). Every receptor here comes from a woman in her thirties or forties with acute COVID-19. CDR3s include the opening cysteine and the closing phenylalanine or tryptophan. The D gene is left open where the match is weak. Expanded clones are given a class, and other clones once, few, many or no size at all.

clone size	D gene	J gene	V gene	CDR3 DNA	CDR3 protein
.	TRBD1	TRBJ2-7	TRBV2	TGTGCCAGCAGCCGGACAGGGGTAAACGAGCAGTACTTC	CASSRTGVNEQYF
.	TRBD2	TRBJ2-3	TRBV30	TGTGCCGGCGGGACTAGCGGGACTACGCAGTATTTT	CAGGTSGTTQYF
.	TRBD1	TRBJ1-1	TRBV28	TGTGCCAGCAGTTCCACAGGGGGCCCGGTGAACACTGAAGCTTTCTTT	CASSSTGGPVNTEAFF
.	.	TRBJ1-1	TRBV10-1	TGCGCCAGCAGTGATCCGGGGTCTGAAGCTTTCTTT	CASSDPGSEAFF
few	TRBD1	TRBJ2-1	TRBV5-1	TGCGCCAGCAGCCGGGACAGGACCTACAATGAGCAGTTCTTC	CASSRDRTYNEQFF
.	TRBD1	TRBJ2-1	TRBV6-5	TGTGCCAGCAGCGCGGACAGGGAATTAAACAATGAGCAGTTCTTC	CASSADRELNNEQFF
.	.	TRBJ2-1	TRBV5-6	TGTGCCAGCAGCCAGCCGGGTAGCTCCTACAATGAGCAGTTCTTC	CASSQPGSSYNEQFF
.	.	TRBJ1-5	TRBV11-2	TGTGCCAGCAGCCTGTCGCCAACAAGGAGAAGCAATCAGCCCCAGCATTTT	CASSLSPTRRSNQPQHF
.	TRBD2	TRBJ2-1	TRBV7-9	TGTGCCAGCAGCTTAGCAATAGCGGGTTTGGATGAGCAGTTCTTC	CASSLAIAGLDEQFF
.	TRBD2	TRBJ2-1	TRBV5-5	TGTGCCAGCAGCTCCCTGACTAGCGGTTCCTACAATGAGCAGTTCTTC	CASSSLTSGSYNEQFF
.	TRBD2	TRBJ2-2	TRBV5-1	TGCGCCAGCAGCTTGGCGGGGACTAGCAGTGGGGAGCTGTTTTTT	CASSLAGTSSGELFF
.	.	TRBJ1-4	TRBV7-9	TGTGCCAGCAGCAACCGACAGGCAACTAATGAAAAACTGTTTTTT	CASSNRQATNEKLFF
.	.	TRBJ1-5	TRBV6-5	TGTGCCAGCAGTTACTCGAGGCGGGAAAATCAGCCCCAGCATTTT	CASSYSRRENQPQHF
.	.	TRBJ2-5	TRBV18	TGTGCCAGCTCCCCCTTGAGGGAGACCCAGTACTTC	CASSPLRETQYF
.	TRBD2	TRBJ2-3	TRBV10-3	TGTGCCATCAGGTCCGCTAGCGGGGGACTGATGAACACAGATACGCAGTATTTT	CAIRSASGGLMNTDTQYF
.	.	TRBJ1-6	TRBV12-3/TRBV12-4	TGTGCCAGCAGATCCAACGGACCCCTCCACTTT	CASRSNGPLHF
few	TRBD1	TRBJ1-6	TRBV4-3	TGCGCCAGCAGCCAAGAACTCGACAGGGCAAATTCACCCCTCCACTTT	CASSQELDRANSPLHF
.	.	TRBJ2-1	TRBV10-3	TGTGCCATCGGGCAGGGTCCTGGCGATGAGCAGTTCTTC	CAIGQGPGDEQFF
.	TRBD2	TRBJ2-7	TRBV5-1	TGCGCCAGCAGCTTGGAAGGCGGGAGGAACGGCGAGCAGTACTTC	CASSLEGGRNGEQYF
.	.	TRBJ1-1	TRBV30	TGTGCCTGGGGGAGGGCAGGGGTGAACACTGAAGCTTTCTTT	CAWGRAGVNTEAFF
.	.	TRBJ1-2	TRBV6-5	TGTGCCAGCAGTTATGCGACAGGAATTAACTATGGCTACACCTTC	CASSYATGINYGYTF
few	.	TRBJ2-7	TRBV5-1	TGCGCCAGCAGCTTGGATCTTCAACAGGGTTACGAGCAGTACTTC	CASSLDLQQGYEQYF
.	.	TRBJ2-1	TRBV20-1	TGCAGTGCTAGAGATCGCTATCAGTTCTTC	CSARDRYQFF
once	TRBD1	TRBJ1-2	TRBV7-3	TGTGCCAGCAGCTCGCACAGGGGGGACTATGGCTACACCTTC	CASSSHRGDYGYTF
.	TRBD1	TRBJ1-2	TRBV5-6	TGTGCCAGCAGCCCGGGGACAGGGAAGCGGGGCTACACCTTC	CASSPGTGKRGYTF
.	TRBD1	TRBJ1-1	TRBV7-9	TGTGCCAGCAGCTTAGATCGTGGGACAGGGGGATCCACTGAAGCTTTCTTT	CASSLDRGTGGSTEAFF
few	TRBD2	TRBJ2-1	TRBV6-2/TRBV6-3	TGTGCCAGCAGTGGATTAGTGACTAGCGGGAGGGCCCTTTACCGGGGCGGTGAGCAGTTCTTC	CASSGLVTSGRALYRGGEQFF
.	TRBD1	TRBJ2-7	TRBV28	TGTGCCAGCAGTTTCTCCGACAGGGGACGCGACGAGCAGTACTTC	CASSFSDRGRDEQYF
.	TRBD2	TRBJ2-1	TRBV11-2	TGTGCCAGCAGCACCAGTAGCGGGGGGCCTTACAATGAGCAGTTCTTC	CASSTSSGGPYNEQFF
.	.	TRBJ2-5	TRBV24-1	TGTGCCACCAGCCTGGGCGGGGAAGAGACCCAGTACTTC	CATSLGGEETQYF
.	TRBD1	TRBJ1-2	TRBV10-3	TGTGCCATCAGTGAGCCCGGGACAGGGACTGGCTACACCTTC	CAISEPGTGTGYTF
.	TRBD1	TRBJ2-7	TRBV3-1/TRBV3-2	TGTGCCAGCAGCCAAGCGTCGACAGGGTCCTACGAGCAGTACTTC	CASSQASTGSYEQYF
.	.	TRBJ1-1	TRBV10-3	TGTGCCATCAGCCCCCGGGACACTGAAGCTTTCTTT	CAISPRDTEAFF
few	TRBD2	TRBJ2-7	TRBV5-1	TGCGCCAGCAGCTTGACTAGCGGGAGGGTCGGGGAGCAGTACTTC	CASSLTSGRVGEQYF
.	.	TRBJ1-5	TRBV28	TGTGCCAGCCTAACAGCCCGCGGCAATCAGCCCCAGCATTTT	CASLTARGNQPQHF
few	TRBD1	TRBJ1-4	TRBV27	TGTGCCAGCAGTTTATCCGGGACAGGGTGGGAAAAACTGTTTTTT	CASSLSGTGWEKLFF
.	.	TRBJ2-7	TRBV9	TGTGCCAGCAGCGTAGGTACTTCCTACGAGCAGTACTTC	CASSVGTSYEQYF
once	.	TRBJ2-1	TRBV5-1	TGCGCCAGCAGCTACCTGACTAGCTCCTACAATGAGCAGTTCTTC	CASSYLTSSYNEQFF
.	TRBD1	TRBJ2-7	TRBV9	TGTGCCAGCAGCGTTGTCGACAGGGGGCCCTACGAGCAGTACTTC	CASSVVDRGPYEQYF
.	TRBD1	TRBJ1-2	TRBV28	TGTGCCAGCGCTCCGGACAGGGGAGGATATGGCTACACCTTC	CASAPDRGGYGYTF
.	.	TRBJ1-1	TRBV28	TGTGCCGTCCGCGACTGGAACACTGAAGCTTTCTTT	CAVRDWNTEAFF
.	.	TRBJ2-7	TRBV6-2/TRBV6-3	TGTGCCAGCAGTTACAGCCACCGCGAGCAGTACTTC	CASSYSHREQYF
.	.	TRBJ2-5	TRBV28	TGTGCCAGCAGTTCTGCCACATATGAGACCCAGTACTTC	CASSSATYETQYF
.	.	TRBJ1-2	TRBV19	TGTGCCAGTAGTACCAGCGGGACGGAGTACTATGGCTACACCTTC	CASSTSGTEYYGYTF
.	TRBD1	TRBJ2-1	TRBV2	TGTGCCAGCAGGGGAGCCGGGACAGGGTTAAATGAGCAGTTCTTC	CASRGAGTGLNEQFF